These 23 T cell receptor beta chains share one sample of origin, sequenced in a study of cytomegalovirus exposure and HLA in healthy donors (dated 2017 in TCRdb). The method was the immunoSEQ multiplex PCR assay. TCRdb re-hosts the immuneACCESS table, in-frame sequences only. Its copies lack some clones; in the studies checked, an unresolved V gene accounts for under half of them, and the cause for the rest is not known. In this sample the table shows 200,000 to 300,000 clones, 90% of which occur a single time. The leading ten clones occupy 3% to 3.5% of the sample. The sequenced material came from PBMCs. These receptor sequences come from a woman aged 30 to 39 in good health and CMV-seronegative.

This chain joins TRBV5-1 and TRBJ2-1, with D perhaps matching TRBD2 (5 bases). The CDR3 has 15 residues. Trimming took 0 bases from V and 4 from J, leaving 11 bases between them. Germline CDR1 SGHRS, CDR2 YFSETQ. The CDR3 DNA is TGCGCCAGCAGCTTGGCCCCAACGGGATACAATGAGCAGTTCTTC. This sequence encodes CASSLAPTGYNEQFF. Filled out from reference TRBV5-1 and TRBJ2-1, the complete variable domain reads KAGVTQTPRYLIKTRGQQVTLSCSPISGHRSVSWYQQTPGQGLQFLFEYFSETQRNKGNFPGRFSGRQFSNSRSEMNVSTLELGDSALYLCASSLAPTGYNEQFFGPGTRLTVL.

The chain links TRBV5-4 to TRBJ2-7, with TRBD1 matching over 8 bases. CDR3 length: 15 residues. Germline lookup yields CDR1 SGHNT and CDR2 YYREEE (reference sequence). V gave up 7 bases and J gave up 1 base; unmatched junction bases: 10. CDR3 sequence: CASHQQGDASYEQYF. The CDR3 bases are TGTGCCAGCCACCAACAGGGGGACGCTTCCTACGAGCAGTACTTC.

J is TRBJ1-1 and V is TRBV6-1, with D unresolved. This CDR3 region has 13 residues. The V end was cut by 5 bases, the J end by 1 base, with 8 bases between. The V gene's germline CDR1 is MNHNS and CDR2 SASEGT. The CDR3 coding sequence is TGTGCCAGCAGTTCCCAGCGGAACACTGAAGCTTTCTTT. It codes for CASSSQRNTEAFF.

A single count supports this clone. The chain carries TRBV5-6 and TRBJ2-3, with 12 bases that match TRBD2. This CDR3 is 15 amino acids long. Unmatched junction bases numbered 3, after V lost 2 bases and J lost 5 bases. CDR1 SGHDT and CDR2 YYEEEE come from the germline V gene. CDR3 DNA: TGTGCCAGCAGCTTACTAGCGGGAGGTGAAGATACGCAGTATTTT. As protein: CASSLLAGGEDTQYF.

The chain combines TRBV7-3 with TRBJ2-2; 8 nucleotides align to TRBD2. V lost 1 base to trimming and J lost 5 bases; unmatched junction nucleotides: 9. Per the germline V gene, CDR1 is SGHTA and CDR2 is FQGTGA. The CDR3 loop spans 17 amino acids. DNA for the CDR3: TGTGCCAGCAGCTTAATGCCGGGACTAGTTGATACCGGGGAGCTGTTTTTT. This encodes CASSLMPGLVDTGELFF.

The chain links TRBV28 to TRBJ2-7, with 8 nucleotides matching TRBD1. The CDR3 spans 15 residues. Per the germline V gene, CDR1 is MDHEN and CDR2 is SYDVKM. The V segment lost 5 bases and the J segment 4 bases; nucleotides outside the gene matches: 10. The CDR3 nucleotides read TGTGCCAGCAGTCCCGGGACAGGTTTAAGGTACGAGCAGTACTTC. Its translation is CASSPGTGLRYEQYF.

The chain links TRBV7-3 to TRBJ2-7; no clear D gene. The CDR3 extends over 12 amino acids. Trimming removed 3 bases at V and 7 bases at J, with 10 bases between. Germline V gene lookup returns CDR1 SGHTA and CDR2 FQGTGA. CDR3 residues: CASSFGGGEQYF. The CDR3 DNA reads TGTGCCAGCAGCTTCGGTGGTGGTGAGCAGTACTTC.

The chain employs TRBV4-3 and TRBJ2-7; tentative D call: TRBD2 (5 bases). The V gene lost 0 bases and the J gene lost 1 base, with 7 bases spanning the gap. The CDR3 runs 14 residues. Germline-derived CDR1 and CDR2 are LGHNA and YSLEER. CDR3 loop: CASSQDWESYEQYF. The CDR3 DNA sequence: TGCGCCAGCAGCCAAGATTGGGAGTCCTACGAGCAGTACTTC.

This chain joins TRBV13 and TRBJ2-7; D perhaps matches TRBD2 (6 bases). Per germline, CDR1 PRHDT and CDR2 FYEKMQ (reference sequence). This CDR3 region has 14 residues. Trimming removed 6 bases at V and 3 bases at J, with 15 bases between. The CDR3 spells CASRHTSFSYEQYF. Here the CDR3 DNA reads TGTGCCAGCAGACATACTAGCTTCAGCTACGAGCAGTACTTC.

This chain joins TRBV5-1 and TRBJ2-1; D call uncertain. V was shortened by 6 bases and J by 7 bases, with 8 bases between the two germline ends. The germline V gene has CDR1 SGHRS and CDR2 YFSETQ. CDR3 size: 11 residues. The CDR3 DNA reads TGCGCCAGCACCCTAGGAAATGAGCAGTTCTTC. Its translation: CASTLGNEQFF.

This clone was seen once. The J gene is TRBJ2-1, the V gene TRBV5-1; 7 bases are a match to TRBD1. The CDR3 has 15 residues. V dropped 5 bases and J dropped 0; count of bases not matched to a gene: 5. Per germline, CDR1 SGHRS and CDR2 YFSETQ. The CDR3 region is CASRLGGSSYNEQFF. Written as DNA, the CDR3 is TGCGCCAGCAGGTTAGGGGGCAGCTCCTACAATGAGCAGTTCTTC.

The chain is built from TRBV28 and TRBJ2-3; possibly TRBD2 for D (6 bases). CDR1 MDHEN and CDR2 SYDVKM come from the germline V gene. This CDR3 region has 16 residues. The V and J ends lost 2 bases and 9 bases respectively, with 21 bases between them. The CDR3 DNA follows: TGTGCCAGCAGTTTAGAAGGGGAGGACCTGATGGGAACGCAGTATTTT. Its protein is CASSLEGEDLMGTQYF.

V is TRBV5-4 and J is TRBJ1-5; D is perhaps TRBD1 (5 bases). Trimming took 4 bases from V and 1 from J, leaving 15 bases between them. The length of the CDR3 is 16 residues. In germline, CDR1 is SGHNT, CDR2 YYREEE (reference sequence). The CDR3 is CASSLGSGGSNQPQHF. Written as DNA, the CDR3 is TGTGCCAGCAGCCTTGGTTCGGGGGGGAGCAATCAGCCCCAGCATTTT.

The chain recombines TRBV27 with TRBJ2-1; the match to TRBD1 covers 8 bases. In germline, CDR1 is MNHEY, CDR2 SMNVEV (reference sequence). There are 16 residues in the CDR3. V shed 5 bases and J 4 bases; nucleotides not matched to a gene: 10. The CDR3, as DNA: TGTGCCAGCAGTCCCACGTTCGGGACAGGATACAATGAGCAGTTCTTC. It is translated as CASSPTFGTGYNEQFF.

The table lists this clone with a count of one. The CDR3 here is CASSSRNYEQYF. The CDR3, as DNA: TGTGCCAGCAGTTCGCGAAACTACGAGCAGTACTTC. The V call is TRBV28, the J call TRBJ2-7; D is undetermined. Germline assignment: CDR1 MDHEN and CDR2 SYDVKM. The length of the CDR3 is 12 residues. Trimming shortened V by 4 bases and J by 3 bases, and 7 bases separated the two germline ends.

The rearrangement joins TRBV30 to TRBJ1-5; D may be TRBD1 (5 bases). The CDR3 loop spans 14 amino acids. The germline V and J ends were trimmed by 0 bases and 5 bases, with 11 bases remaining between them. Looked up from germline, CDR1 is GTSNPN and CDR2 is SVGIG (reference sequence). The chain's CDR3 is CAWSVLGGDQPQHF. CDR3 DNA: TGTGCCTGGAGTGTACTGGGGGGAGATCAGCCCCAGCATTTT.

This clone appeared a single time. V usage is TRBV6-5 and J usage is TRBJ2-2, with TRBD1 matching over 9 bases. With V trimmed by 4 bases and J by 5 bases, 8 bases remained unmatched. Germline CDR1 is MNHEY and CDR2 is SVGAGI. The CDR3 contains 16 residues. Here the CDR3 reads CASSLNPGQGTGELFF. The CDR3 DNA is TGTGCCAGCAGTTTGAATCCGGGACAGGGAACCGGGGAGCTGTTTTTT.

CDR3 DNA: TGTGCCAGCAGTTTACTAGCAGATATCTCCTACGAGCAGTACTTC. Translation gives CASSLLADISYEQYF. The chain couples TRBV27 to TRBJ2-7; D is perhaps TRBD2 (5 bases). CDR1 and CDR2 from the germline V gene are MNHEY and SMNVEV (reference sequence). The CDR3 length is 15 residues. V lost 2 bases, J lost 0 bases, and 11 bases lay in between.

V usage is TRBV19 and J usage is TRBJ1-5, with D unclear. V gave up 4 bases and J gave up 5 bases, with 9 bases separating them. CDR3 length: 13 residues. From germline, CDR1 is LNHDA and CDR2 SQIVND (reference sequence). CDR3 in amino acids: CASSNSLHQPQHF. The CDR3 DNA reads TGTGCCAGTAGTAATTCCTTGCATCAGCCCCAGCATTTT.

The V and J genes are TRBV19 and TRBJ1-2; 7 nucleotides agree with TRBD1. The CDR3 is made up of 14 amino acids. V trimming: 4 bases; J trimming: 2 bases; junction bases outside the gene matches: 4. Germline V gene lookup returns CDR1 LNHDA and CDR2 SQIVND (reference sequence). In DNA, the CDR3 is TGTGCCAGTAGTACGGCGGGACAGAACTATGGCTACACCTTC. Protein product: CASSTAGQNYGYTF.

CDR3 loop: CASSSGQSYNEQFF. The CDR3 DNA reads as TGCGCCAGCAGCTCTGGACAGAGCTACAATGAGCAGTTCTTC. V is TRBV4-3 and J is TRBJ2-1; TRBD1 might be the D (6 bases). Germline lookup yields CDR1 LGHNA and CDR2 YSLEER. Trimming removed 5 bases from V and 3 bases from J, with 11 bases in between. The CDR3 loop spans 14 amino acids.

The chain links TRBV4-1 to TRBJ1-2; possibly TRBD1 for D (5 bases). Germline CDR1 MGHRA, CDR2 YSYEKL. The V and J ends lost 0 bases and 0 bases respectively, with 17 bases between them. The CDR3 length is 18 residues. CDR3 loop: CASSQEFPLRVSNYGYTF. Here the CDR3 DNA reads TGCGCCAGCAGCCAAGAGTTTCCTCTCAGGGTATCTAACTATGGCTACACCTTC.

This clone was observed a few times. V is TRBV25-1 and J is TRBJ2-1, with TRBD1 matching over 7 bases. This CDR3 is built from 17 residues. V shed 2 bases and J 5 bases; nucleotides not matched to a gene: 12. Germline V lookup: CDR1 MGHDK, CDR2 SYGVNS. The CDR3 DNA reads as TGTGCCAGCAGTGAAATTCACGCCGGGACAGAAAACAATGAGCAGTTCTTC. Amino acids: CASSEIHAGTENNEQFF.